Described below is a single T cell receptor beta chain sequence and its context. What it binds is unknown. V shed 4 bases, J shed 4 bases, and the junction held 7 bases outside the gene matches. The CDR3 is 15 residues long. The V gene's germline CDR1 is LGHNA and CDR2 YSLEER. The sample originates from a study of cytomegalovirus exposure and HLA in healthy donors. Study-wide context: Within an early data release were around 87 million unique TCRs drawn from HLA-typed donors. Findings and limits, study-wide: Association of a missense DCLRE1C variant with TCR beta V- and J-gene trimming was reported in a later analysis.

PCR involved 60 Vbeta and 13 Jbeta primers. TCRdb's table, derived via immunoSEQ multiplex PCR, lists solely in-frame clones and lacks some. This table holds 100,000 to 150,000 clones, 75% to 85% found once. The rearrangement joins TRBV4-3 to TRBJ2-7; 10 bases match TRBD1. The sequence was obtained from a man in his forties in good health and CMV-seronegative. Material for sequencing was PBMCs. For the CDR3, the DNA is TGCGCCAGCAGCCGGGACAGGGGAATTGGTTACGAGCAGTACTTC. This sequence encodes CASSRDRGIGYEQYF.